This T cell receptor beta chain is from a study of blood T cell repertoires in COVID-19. Whole-study context: There were acute and convalescent COVID-19 samples, and they came from the United States, Italy and Spain. Sample material is recorded as cDNA or gDNA derived from T cells, B-cell-depleted T cells, or PBMCs.

Notes on this clone: In the same sample, other DNA sequences code for this CDR3.

Germline CDR1 and CDR2: MNHEY and SVGAGI. V dropped 5 bases and J dropped 3 bases, with 7 bases sitting between them. The CDR3 length is 12 residues. Authors' data handling: From reference gene primer amplification, estimates of nucleated cell counts were derived. Repertoires were generated with immunoSEQ multiplex PCR, while TCRdb's copy carries only in-frame clones and drops some. V, J and clone size are taken as reported in that table, and D and trimming were inferred from the DNA itself. The table includes roughly 200,000 clones, around 82% detected once. Sequencing used peripheral blood. The sequence was collected from a man aged 40-50 years with active or convalescent COVID-19. The chain has TRBV6-5 and TRBJ1-1; D remains ambiguous. The CDR3 spells CASSPGYTEAFF. The CDR3 nucleotides are TGTGCCAGCAGTCCGGGGTACACTGAAGCTTTCTTT.